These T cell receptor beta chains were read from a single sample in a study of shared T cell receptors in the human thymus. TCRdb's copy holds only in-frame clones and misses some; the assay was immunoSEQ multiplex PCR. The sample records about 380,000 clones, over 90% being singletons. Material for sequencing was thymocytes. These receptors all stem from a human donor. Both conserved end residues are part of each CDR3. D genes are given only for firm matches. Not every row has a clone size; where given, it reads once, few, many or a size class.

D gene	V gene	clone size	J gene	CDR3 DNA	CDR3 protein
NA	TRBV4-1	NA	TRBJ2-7	TGCGCCAGCAGCCAAGAGGCAGGGGACGAGCAGTACTTC	CASSQEAGDEQYF
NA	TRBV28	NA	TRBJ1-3	TGTGCCAGCAGTTTCAGGGGACCTGATAGTAGAAACACCATATATTTT	CASSFRGPDSRNTIYF
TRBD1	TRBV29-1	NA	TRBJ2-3	TGCAGCGTTGAGACAGGGGGAAGCACAGATACGCAGTATTTT	CSVETGGSTDTQYF
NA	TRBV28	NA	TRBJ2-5	TGTGCCAGCAGTTTCCATAAAGCGTGGGCTAGGAGGCAAGAGACCCAGTACTTC	CASSFHKAWARRQETQYF
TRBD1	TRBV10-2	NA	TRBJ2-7	TGCGCCAGCAGCCGGGACAGGGTGTACGAGCAGTACTTC	CASSRDRVYEQYF
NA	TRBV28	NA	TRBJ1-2	TGTGCCAGCACCCTCGGACCGTTCCCTGGAGGCTACACCTTC	CASTLGPFPGGYTF
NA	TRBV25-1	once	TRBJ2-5	TGTGCCAGCAGTGAATGGGAAAAAGAGACCCAGTACTTC	CASSEWEKETQYF
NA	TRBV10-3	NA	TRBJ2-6	TGTGCCACGGACGCTGGGGCCAACGTCCTGACTTTC	CATDAGANVLTF
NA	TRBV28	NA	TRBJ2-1	TGTGCCAGCAGCCCTAGGGGGCGCGGGAGGAATGAGCAGTTCTTC	CASSPRGRGRNEQFF
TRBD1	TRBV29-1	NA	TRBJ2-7	TGCAGCGACCGGGACAGGGACCACGAGCAGTACTTC	CSDRDRDHEQYF
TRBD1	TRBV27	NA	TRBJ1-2	TGTGCCAGCAGTATCTCCCAGACAGGGGATGGCTACACCTTC	CASSISQTGDGYTF
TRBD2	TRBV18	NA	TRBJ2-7	TGTGCCAGCTCACCAAGTAGCGGGGAGTTCTACGAGCAGTACTTC	CASSPSSGEFYEQYF
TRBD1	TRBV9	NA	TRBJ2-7	TGTGCCAGCAGCCCGCGGACAGGGGATTCCTACGAGCAGTACTTC	CASSPRTGDSYEQYF
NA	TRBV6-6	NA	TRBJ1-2	TGTGCCAGCAGTTACTGCGCGACGGGAAACTATGGCTACACCTTC	CASSYCATGNYGYTF
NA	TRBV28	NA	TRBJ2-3	TGTGCCAGCAACAAAAGGGGCCGGGGCACAGATACGCAGTATTTT	CASNKRGRGTDTQYF
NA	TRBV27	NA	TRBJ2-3	TGTGCCAGCAGTTCGTGTAGCAGCTGGCAAAACTTCACAGATACGCAGTATTTT	CASSSCSSWQNFTDTQYF
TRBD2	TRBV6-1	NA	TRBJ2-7	TGTGCCAGCAGTGACGGGGGGTGGCTAGCGGGCGCCGAGCAGTACTTC	CASSDGGWLAGAEQYF
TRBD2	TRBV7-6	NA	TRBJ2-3	TGTGCCAGCAGCTTATACATGGGGGGAGGGCCCCTAGATACGCAGTATTTT	CASSLYMGGGPLDTQYF
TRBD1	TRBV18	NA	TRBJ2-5	TGTGCCAGCTCACTCTCTCTCGTAACAGGGGACCAAGAGACCCAGTACTTC	CASSLSLVTGDQETQYF
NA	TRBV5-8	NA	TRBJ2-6	TGTGCCAGCAGCCCTATAAGGGGGGCGCGGGGGGCCAACGTCCTGACTTTC	CASSPIRGARGANVLTF
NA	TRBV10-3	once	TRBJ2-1	TGTGCCATCAGTAGACGACGGACCAACAATGAGCAGTTCTTC	CAISRRRTNNEQFF
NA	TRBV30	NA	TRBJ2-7	TGTGCCTGGAGTGTACTATTAGACAGGTTAAGCTCCTACGAGCAGTACTTC	CAWSVLLDRLSSYEQYF
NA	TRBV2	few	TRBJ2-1	TGTGCCAGCAGTGAAGGGAACCTCGGGACCCACTACAATGAGCAGTTCTTC	CASSEGNLGTHYNEQFF
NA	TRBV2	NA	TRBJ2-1	TGTGCCAGCAGTGATGGCAGGGTCTCGAGCTCCTACAATGAGCAGTTCTTC	CASSDGRVSSSYNEQFF
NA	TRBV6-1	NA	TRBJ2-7	TGTGCCAGCAGTGACAAGAGGTACGAGCAGTACTTC	CASSDKRYEQYF
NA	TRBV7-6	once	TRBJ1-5	TGTGCCAGCAGCTTAGTCTGGGCAGGGTCATTAGGCAATCAGCCCCAGCATTTT	CASSLVWAGSLGNQPQHF
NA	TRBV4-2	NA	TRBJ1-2	TGTGCCAGCAGCCAAGAGCCGACAGGTCCCTCAGCTAACTATGGCTACACCTTC	CASSQEPTGPSANYGYTF
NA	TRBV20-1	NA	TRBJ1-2	TGCAGTGCTTCCGGGGTCTATGGCTACACCTTC	CSASGVYGYTF
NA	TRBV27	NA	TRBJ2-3	TGTGCCAGCAGTGCATGCCCTAGCTGCCCCACAGATACGCAGTATTTT	CASSACPSCPTDTQYF
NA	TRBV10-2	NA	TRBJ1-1	TGCGCCAGCCAGGAGACGGGGTTGATGAACACTGAAGCTTTCTTT	CASQETGLMNTEAFF
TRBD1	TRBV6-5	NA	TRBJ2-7	TGTGCCAGCAGTTACTCCCTCGGGACAGGGACCTACGAGCAGTACTTC	CASSYSLGTGTYEQYF
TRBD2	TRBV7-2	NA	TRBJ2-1	TGTGCCAGCAGCTCTACGACTAGCGGGCATGCCTACAATGAGCAGTTCTTC	CASSSTTSGHAYNEQFF
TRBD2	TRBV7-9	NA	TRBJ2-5	TGTGCCAGTGGGCTAGCGGGAGCCTCGGGGGAGACCCAGTACTTC	CASGLAGASGETQYF
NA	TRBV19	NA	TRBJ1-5	TGTGCCAGTAGTATTAGTGGGGTCCGGCAGCCCCAGCATTTT	CASSISGVRQPQHF
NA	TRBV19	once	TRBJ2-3	TGTGCCAGTAGTATCGCTCGGACCCTCGCGGGGAGCACAGATACGCAGTATTTT	CASSIARTLAGSTDTQYF